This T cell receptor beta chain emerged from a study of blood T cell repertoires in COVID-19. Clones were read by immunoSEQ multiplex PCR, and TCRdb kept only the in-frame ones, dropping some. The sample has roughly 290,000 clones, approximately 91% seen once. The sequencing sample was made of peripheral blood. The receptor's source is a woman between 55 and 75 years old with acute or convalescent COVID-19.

The CDR3 reads CASSLRKLNGYTF. CDR3 sequence (DNA): TGTGCCAGCAGCTTAAGAAAACTTAATGGCTACACCTTC. The chain couples TRBV12-3 or TRBV12-4 to TRBJ1-2; no clear D. The CDR3 length is 13 residues. With 6 bases removed from V and 6 bases from J, the gap between germline ends came to 14 bases.